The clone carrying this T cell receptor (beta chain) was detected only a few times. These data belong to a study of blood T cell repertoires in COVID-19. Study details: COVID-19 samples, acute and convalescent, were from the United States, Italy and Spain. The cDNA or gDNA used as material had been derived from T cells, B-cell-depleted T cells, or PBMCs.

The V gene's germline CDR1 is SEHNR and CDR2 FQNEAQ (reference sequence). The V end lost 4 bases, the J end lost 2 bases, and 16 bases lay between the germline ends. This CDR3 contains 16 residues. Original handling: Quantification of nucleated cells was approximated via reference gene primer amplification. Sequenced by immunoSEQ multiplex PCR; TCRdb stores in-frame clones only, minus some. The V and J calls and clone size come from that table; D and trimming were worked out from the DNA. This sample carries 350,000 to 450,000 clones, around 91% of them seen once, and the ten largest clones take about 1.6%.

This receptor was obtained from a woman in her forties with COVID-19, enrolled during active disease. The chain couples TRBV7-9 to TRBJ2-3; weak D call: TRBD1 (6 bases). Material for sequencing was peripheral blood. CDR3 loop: CASSSLTTGYTDTQYF. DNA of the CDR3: TGTGCCAGCAGCTCACTAACGACAGGCTACACAGATACGCAGTATTTT.